This section outlines one T cell receptor (beta chain) sequence together with its context. Its antigen is still unknown. Qualities for individual bases were not recorded, and no much larger clone is one base off. In total, roughly 670 healthy bone marrow donors made up the cohort. At the time of sampling, every cohort member was nominally healthy, though immune exposures that went unrecorded were likely present. The donor tested CMV seronegative and was one of the 352 seronegative cohort members. A peripheral blood sample was collected from each donor, and TCR beta sequencing was performed on peripheral blood mononuclear cells. Genomic DNA was extracted from the blood cell samples with the Qiagen DNeasy Blood Extraction Kit. Library preparation employed the immunoSEQ multiplex PCR assay. For the multiplex PCR, a mixture combining 60 forward primers for TCR Vbeta segments and 13 reverse primers for TCR Jbeta segments was used. The CDR3 region of rearranged TCR beta genes was amplified from genomic DNA with a multiplex PCR assay. The Illumina HiSeq System was used to sequence the amplified TCR beta libraries as 87-base-pair reads. On the authors' methods: In a later analysis, roughly 80 million unique TCR beta chains were counted across the roughly 700 repertoires, and some 10 million of these chains were shared by at least two donors. Raw reads were error-corrected and collapsed into unique sequences with a nearest-neighbor algorithm that merged closely related sequences to remove PCR and sequencing errors. CDR3 sequences were aligned to IMGT reference sequences to assign V, D and J gene segments. For a sequence to be retained, at least a six-nucleotide match to both a V gene segment and a J gene segment was required. A rearrangement was called productive if the CDR3 had no stop codons and remained in frame with V and J, and every other rearrangement was called non-productive. Following IMGT convention, CDR3 was defined as the stretch from the second conserved V-encoded cysteine up to the conserved J-encoded phenylalanine. Sequences without an unambiguous match to a single V gene segment were excluded from the earlier analysis of approximately 560 of the donors. In an earlier analysis of roughly 500 of the donors, V segments were called functional above 56.7% productive rearrangements and were called segregating when the between-donor standard deviation exceeded 5%. A statistical classification framework was developed to diagnose cytomegalovirus status using the catalog of TCR beta chain sequences. In a later analysis, TCR nucleotide sequences were compared against IMGT/GENE-DB human TR gene sequences so that V and J genes could be assigned. A later analysis assigned CDR3 sequences and most-parsimonious VDJ recombination scenarios with the TCRdist pipeline. In a later analysis, each TCR beta chain was defined by its CDR3 amino acid sequence together with its V-gene family, and reads lacking a unique V-gene family were excluded. A later analysis removed 450 to 600 highly shared, low-generation-probability nucleotide sequences to deal with suspected cross-contamination and a sequencing artifact. In a later analysis, a clonal expansion index was calculated for each public chain from normalized within-repertoire ranks of inferred template counts. In a later analysis, generation probabilities were computed using a VDJ recombination model fitted to out-of-frame rearrangements, and the results were checked against IGoR. Hypergeometric tests were used in a later analysis to score TCR-TCR, TCR-HLA and TCR-CMV co-occurrence, with a repertoire-size bias correction applied to the TCR pairs. False discovery rates were estimated in a later analysis by permuting HLA or CMV assignments 20 times. In a later analysis, co-occurring TCRs were grouped using DBSCAN, with TCRdist sequence similarity added in when clustering inside HLA-allele-positive subsets. Repertoires with fewer than 30,000 or more than 120,000 public chains were left out of co-occurrence clustering, as were about 5 repertoires with anomalous nucleotide sharing. TCRdb took over this immuneACCESS table, retaining in-frame rearrangements with V and J assigned. Such tables are incomplete; in checked studies, under half of the missing clones stem from an unresolved V gene, and the remainder is unexplained. Clone size and the V and J calls come from that table; the DNA yielded D and trimming. This sample is represented by fewer than 200,000 clones; roughly 87% of them were singletons. The ten largest clones capture approximately 0.98% of the sample.

The sample belongs to a study of cytomegalovirus exposure and HLA in healthy donors (dated by TCRdb to 2016 to 2017). Study-level background: According to an earlier analysis of 587 of the donors, about 190 million T cells yielded 90 million to 130 million unique TCR beta sequences and around 280 Gb of sequence data. An early release that covered some 630 HLA-typed donors contained about 300 gigabases of sequencing data and tens of millions of unique TCR sequences. Of the approximately 400 genotyped donors, approximately 81% were placed in the genetic ancestry cluster associated with self-reported Caucasian donors. The study was designed to test whether signatures of past pathogen exposure could be identified by cataloging public T cell receptors. The T cell repertoires of around 670 subjects were profiled by immunosequencing and related to cytomegalovirus serostatus. Along with the approximately 700-subject first cohort, a separate validation cohort of more than 90 different subjects was used. To predict cytomegalovirus infection status, the study brought together high-throughput TCR immunosequencing, statistical association of individual TCRs with disease status, and machine learning. In a later analysis, previously published TCR beta repertoires from several hundred donors were re-analyzed and high-resolution HLA genotyping was added so that TCR occurrence patterns could be studied. Rather than using new phenotypic data, the later analysis identified candidate immune exposures from TCR beta sequences and from how often those sequences occurred across donors. An earlier analysis of approximately 630 of the donors applied high-throughput TCR beta sequencing to assess whether each TCR beta V gene segment acted as functional or pseudogenic. Donor age, sex, ethnicity and CMV serostatus were collected together with the repertoire data. A later genetic analysis used genome-wide SNP genotypes for 398 of the 666 donors, treating that subset as a discovery cohort. All discovery cohort repertoires had been generated using a single sequencing platform. HLA typing included class I and class II loci at four-digit resolution. Typing coverage varied by locus: about 620-630 donors for A, B, C, DRB1 and DQB1; roughly 560 for DQA1; around 610 for DPA1; 450 to 480 for DPB1. A handful of DR-DQ haplotypes were handled as single units for association and clustering because linkage in the cohort was strong. Among about 410 genotyped donors of the cohort, an average of about 240,000 unique TCR beta nucleotide sequences was sequenced per donor, of which about 19% were non-productive.

Study-wide findings and limitations: Roughly uniform sequencing depth across donors was assumed in presence/absence analyses, although this assumption may not hold. A later analysis found that TCR association rates varied across HLA loci, with DRB1 alleles showing the most associated TCRs and HLA-C alleles the fewest. In vitro tests confirmed that a few of the cytomegalovirus-associated TCR beta chains recognize cytomegalovirus antigens. V-gene and J-gene trimming of TCR beta chains was associated with a missense DCLRE1C variant in a later genetic analysis, and the association was replicated in an independent cohort. For the cohort, immune exposure information was limited to CMV serostatus. Because counts were too low, seventeen rarely observed V segments, including chromosome 9 orphons, were left out of the earlier analysis of 587 of the donors. A further reported finding was that TCR beta sequences accurately predicted the HLA-A and HLA-B alleles for most subjects in the first cohort. A group of highly shared sequence variants was considered likely to be a technical artifact of the sequencing pipeline. The classifier was reported to diagnose cytomegalovirus status with high specificity and sensitivity in both the original cohort and the validation cohort. Linkage disequilibrium might explain the correlated functional status among segregating V segments, but an unknown experimental factor could not be ruled out. Strong co-occurrence of HLA alleles, especially DR and DQ, made assigning TCR associations to individual alleles difficult. A later analysis found that HLA-associated TCR beta chains were more clonally expanded and had lower generation probabilities than equally common non-associated chains. According to a later analysis, parvovirus B19, influenza, CMV and Epstein-Barr virus appeared linked to several top co-occurrence clusters. A later analysis associated 16,951 TCR beta sequences with specific HLA alleles at a false discovery rate of 0.05. In a later genetic analysis, fewer N-insertions in productive TCRs were reported among donors in an Asian-associated ancestry cluster than the approximately 710-donor mean. In the study, about 150 TCR beta chains were listed as associated with cytomegalovirus. Most TCR sequences were seen in very few donors, while some public TCRs were found in many individuals. Because HLA typing was unavailable for some donors at each locus, only the typed subset was used in association tests. In a later analysis, most CMV-associated TCR beta chains were found to appear HLA-restricted, with HLA associations seemingly driven largely by CMV exposure. In an earlier analysis of more than 450 of the donors, most TCR beta V segments were observed in productive rearrangements about 90% or about 30% of the time, broadly matching IMGT annotations. The 87-base-pair reads could not distinguish some IMGT-functional V segments, including TRBV6-2 and TRBV6-3, so those segments were excluded. The authors suggested that the approach could potentially be extended to other disease states and immunological phenotypes. The cohort was sequenced for TCR beta chains only, and without alpha or paired-chain data the features that could be detected were limited.

Via the germline V gene, CDR1 is MNHNS and CDR2 SASEGT. Deletion took 7 bases off V and 11 bases off J, with a span of 14 bases between the germline ends. Measured from the cysteine to the phenylalanine, the CDR3 is 11 residues long. Of the read, only the CDR3 DNA is kept; its 33 bases are in frame from base 1. Sequencing was done on a sample of PBMCs. Recombination linked TRBV6-1 to TRBJ1-1; the D gene assignment is ambiguous. The receptor was isolated from a boy between 2 and 10 years old in good health and CMV-seronegative. The CDR3 loop reads CASTPAQRAFF. The bases are TGTGCCAGCACCCCCGCGCAACGGGCTTTCTTT.